A few counts support the clone carrying this T cell receptor (beta chain). The antigen remains undetermined. Every donor gave around 10 milliliters of peripheral blood. The data were obtained in a study of blood T cells in healthy people across ages. Points from the study as a whole: The donors' CMV status was not determined, possibly confounding changes in expanded clonotypes.

A sample-barcoded 5' primer and a J-beta primer mix were used in a second PCR of roughly 7 to 11 cycles. Every sample produced at least 2.5 million CDR3-containing paired-end reads. TCRdb fed the 5' RACE reads into MiXCR, producing one record per CDR3 protein. The sample has 600,000 to 1,000,000 distinct CDR3 sequences, 58% seen once. Germline V gene sequence: CDR1 MDHEN, CDR2 SYDVKM. Trimming cost V 6 bases and J 6 bases; bases outside gene matches: 11. This CDR3 contains 15 residues. The source of this sequence is a man aged 25-45 years in good health. This chain joins TRBV28 and TRBJ2-7; 10 nucleotides match TRBD1. Sequenced material: blood. CDR3 coding DNA: TGTGCCAGCAGGGAAACGGGGACAGGGGTTTCCGAGCAGTACTTC. Translating it yields CASRETGTGVSEQYF. Supplemented by reference TRBV28 and TRBJ2-7, the full variable domain reads DVKVTQSSRYLVKRTGEKVFLECVQDMDHENMFWYRQDPGLGLRLIYFSYDVKMKEKGDIPEGYSVSREKKERFSLILESASTNQTSMYLCASRETGTGVSEQYFGPGTRLTVT.